This TCR beta chain derives from a study of immune evolution from preneoplasia to lung adenocarcinoma. Profiling relied on immunoSEQ multiplex PCR, and the TCRdb table lists in-frame clones only, not all of them. Among approximately 9,300 clones listed, 60% to 80% were seen once. The V gene lost 2 bases and the J gene lost 5 bases, with 1 base spanning the gap. Looked up from germline, CDR1 is MNHEY and CDR2 is SVGAGI. CDR3 length: 12 residues. The clonotype was recovered from a person at least 80 years old with lung adenocarcinoma. V is TRBV6-5 and J is TRBJ1-6; D is undetermined. The sequencing sample was made of FFPE lung adenocarcinoma in situ tissue. Here the CDR3 reads CASSYHNSPLHF. The CDR3 DNA sequence: TGTGCCAGCAGTTACCATAATTCACCCCTCCACTTT.